The following is a TCR beta chain sequence with its context. Its matching antigen is unknown. This record comes from a study of regulatory T cells in long-lasting Graves disease. Arm-PCR with iRepertoire HTBI primers amplified the CDR3 regions for these TCR beta libraries. TCRdb used MiXCR to reprocess the multiplex PCR reads, holding one entry per CDR3 protein. The sample gives about 470,000 distinct CDR3 sequences, around 15% of which show up once; 12% is in the top ten. Study results and caveats: Thyroid tissue was not studied; only peripheral blood was.

The CDR3 length is 16 residues. V was pared by 6 bases and J by 0 bases, with 15 bases between. Germline CDR1 is MNHNS and CDR2 is SASEGT. Documented time point: newly diagnosed GD, antithyroid drugs for less than 3 months. RNA extracted from PBMCs served as the sequencing template. This same sample was also part of a study on T cells in Graves' hyperthyroidism and ophthalmopathy. That work states: Blood also carried most thyroid clonotypes expanded above 0.001. Model predictions of ophthalmopathy came a median approximately 6.5 months before onset.

V gene TRBV6-1 combines with J gene TRBJ1-3, with D possibly TRBD1 on 5 matching bases. This clonotype was sampled from a man aged 40-49 years with Graves disease. Here the sequenced sample was peripheral blood mononuclear cells (PBMCs), taken at new diagnosis, from a patient treated with antithyroid drugs. DNA of the CDR3: TGTGCCAGCAGCCGACAGCGTCCGGGCTCTGGAAACACCATATATTTT. Its protein is CASSRQRPGSGNTIYF.